These 11 T cell receptor beta chains were sequenced from one sample in a study of radiotherapy plus CTLA-4 blockade in lung cancer. Method: immunoSEQ multiplex PCR; TCRdb's copy keeps in-frame clones and lacks some. The sample records roughly 62,000 clones, around 77% being singletons. The sample was peripheral blood, taken from a patient treated with radiotherapy plus ipilimumab. These receptors were taken from a human donor with non-small cell lung cancer who had a complete response to radiotherapy plus ipilimumab.

This sequence joins TRBV6-6 and TRBJ1-5, with D unclear. The germline V gene has CDR1 MNHNY and CDR2 SVGAGI (reference sequence). The CDR3 is made up of 13 amino acids. Trimming stripped 2 bases from V and 6 bases from J, with 8 bases between. CDR3 nucleotides: TGTGCCAGCAGTTACACTGGGAGTCAGCCCCAGCATTTT. The encoded protein is CASSYTGSQPQHF.

This clone has only a few counts. Likely a read error: the CDR3 ends without its conserved phenylalanine or tryptophan. It is unclear where the CDR3 begins or ends on the DNA, so no DNA is shown, and the CDR3 is as TCRdb lists it. The chain links TRBV6-4 to TRBJ2-7. The CDR3 numbers 8 amino acids, ends counted. CDR1 and CDR2 (germline): MRHNA, SNTAGT. The CDR3 reads CASSESMP.

V gene TRBV20-1 combines with J gene TRBJ2-5, with no clear D. Germline CDR1 and CDR2: DFQATT and SNEGSKA (reference sequence). This CDR3 is built from 10 residues. Trimming took off 3 bases at V and 4 bases at J, with 3 bases between the two ends. CDR3 protein: CSARVETQYF. DNA of the CDR3: TGCAGTGCTAGGGTAGAGACCCAGTACTTC.

V is TRBV30 and J is TRBJ1-6; no firm D call. Germline CDR1 reads GTSNPN; CDR2 reads SVGIG (reference sequence). This CDR3 contains 13 residues. V was clipped by 3 bases and J by 8 bases, with 11 bases between them. The CDR3 spells CAWSSLSDSPLHF. The CDR3, as DNA: TGTGCCTGGAGCTCATTGAGTGATTCACCCCTCCACTTT. Together with reference TRBV30 and TRBJ1-6, the CDR3 gives the full variable domain: SQTIHQWPATLVQPVGSPLSLECTVEGTSNPNLYWYRQAAGRGLQLLFYSVGIGQISSEVPQNLSASRPQDRQFILSSKKLLLSDSGFYLCAWSSLSDSPLHFGNGTRLTVT.

This chain's CDR3 is CAWKGQGDTEAFF. The CDR3 bases are TGTGCCTGGAAGGGACAGGGCGACACTGAAGCTTTCTTT. This chain links TRBV30 with TRBJ1-1, with 9 nucleotides matching TRBD1. Germline assignment: CDR1 GTSNPN and CDR2 SVGIG (reference sequence). The CDR3 consists of 13 residues. J lost 3 bases, V lost 4 bases, and 3 bases had no gene match.

The chain links TRBV6-1 to TRBJ2-7; D is unresolved. Per germline, CDR1 MNHNS and CDR2 SASEGT. This CDR3 is 15 amino acids long. Trimming pared 6 bases from V and 0 bases from J, leaving 15 bases between. The CDR3 coding sequence is TGTGCCAGCAGCCAGACAATTACAAACTCCTACGAGCAGTACTTC. Residues: CASSQTITNSYEQYF.

The V gene is TRBV10-3, the J gene TRBJ1-1; tentative D call: TRBD1 (5 bases). Germline assignment: CDR1 ENHRY and CDR2 SYGVKD. Trimming removed 5 bases at V and 5 bases at J, with 12 bases between. This CDR3 contains 13 residues. The CDR3 DNA reads TGTGCCATCAGTCTACCCCAGGGAACTGAAGCTTTCTTT. Its translation is CAISLPQGTEAFF.

CDR3 loop: CASSPPWQGNEQFF. CDR3 coding DNA: TGTGCCAGCAGTCCTCCCTGGCAGGGCAATGAGCAGTTCTTC. The rearrangement links TRBV6-5 to TRBJ2-1, with D possibly matching TRBD1 (5 bases). V shed 5 bases and J shed 6 bases, with 14 bases lying between them. Germline V gene lookup returns CDR1 MNHEY and CDR2 SVGAGI. This CDR3 has 14 amino acids.

The chain is built from TRBV18 and TRBJ1-2; 7 nucleotides line up with TRBD1. Looked up from germline, CDR1 is KGHSH and CDR2 is LQKENI. V lost 1 base and J lost 2; bases outside the gene matches: 1. The length of the CDR3 is 14 residues. The CDR3, as DNA: TGTGCCAGCTCACCACAGGGGGCGAACTATGGCTACACCTTC. Protein: CASSPQGANYGYTF.

This clone was seen a handful of times. The chain recombines TRBV7-9 with TRBJ2-7, with 7 bases lining up with TRBD1. This CDR3 contains 13 residues. Trimming removed 5 bases from V and 3 bases from J; junction bases left unmatched: 4. From germline, CDR1 is SEHNR and CDR2 FQNEAQ (reference sequence). The CDR3 sequence: CASSLRDSYEQYV. The CDR3, as DNA: TGTGCCAGCAGCCTGAGGGACAGCTACGAGCAGTACGTC.

This sequence joins TRBV30 and TRBJ2-3, with 8 bases lining up with TRBD2. Germline V gives CDR1 GTSNPN, CDR2 SVGIG (reference sequence). The CDR3 totals 14 residues. The J segment lost 1 base and the V segment lost 7 bases, leaving 7 bases of the junction unmatched. In nucleotides, the CDR3 is TGTGCCTTGGAGCGGGAGTTGGGCACAGATACGCAGTATTTT. Translating it yields CALERELGTDTQYF.